What follows are 15 T cell receptor beta chains derived from one specimen sequenced in a study of blood T cell repertoires in COVID-19. Sequenced by immunoSEQ multiplex PCR; TCRdb stores in-frame clones only, minus some. This sample yields around 140,000 clones, of which just under 90% are seen a single time; about 9.4% belongs to the top ten. Sequenced material: peripheral blood. The origin of the receptors is a woman aged 50 to 60 with active or convalescent COVID-19.

The CDR3 nucleotides read TGTGCCAGCAGCTTAGCCAGACCCAGTAGCGGCTACGAGCAGTACTTC. This encodes CASSLARPSSGYEQYF. This rearrangement joins TRBV7-2 to TRBJ2-7, with TRBD2 as a possible D gene (6 bases). Deletions cut 0 bases from V and 3 bases from J, with 15 bases between. Germline V lookup: CDR1 SGHTA, CDR2 FQGNSA. CDR3 length: 16 residues.

The chain recombines TRBV7-9 with TRBJ1-5; 10 bases agree with TRBD1. The CDR3 spans 14 residues. With 0 bases clipped from V and 8 bases from J, the junction kept 1 base outside the gene matches. Germline V CDR1 and CDR2: SEHNR, FQNEAQ (reference sequence). CDR3 in amino acids: CASSLAGQGKPQHF. The CDR3 DNA reads as TGTGCCAGCAGCTTAGCGGGACAGGGGAAGCCCCAGCATTTT. Together with reference TRBV7-9 and TRBJ1-5, the CDR3 gives the full variable domain: DTGVSQNPRHKITKRGQNVTFRCDPISEHNRLYWYRQTLGQGPEFLTYFQNEAQLEKSRLLSDRFSAERPKGSFSTLEIQRTEQGDSAMYLCASSLAGQGKPQHFGDGTRLSIL.

This clone was observed once. The chain recombines TRBV24-1 with TRBJ2-1; D gene unclear. This CDR3 has 13 residues. Trimming took off 3 bases at V and 5 bases at J, with 7 bases between the two ends. Germline assignment: CDR1 KGHDR and CDR2 SFDVKD. In DNA, the CDR3 is TGTGCCACCAGTGATGTCCAGGACAATGAGCAGTTCTTC. Its translation is CATSDVQDNEQFF.

The chain carries TRBV6-5 and TRBJ2-1; the D gene is possibly TRBD1 (6 bases). CDR3 length: 15 amino acids. Germline values: CDR1 MNHEY, CDR2 SVGAGI. V lost 2 bases and J lost 5, with 13 bases in between. This chain's CDR3 is CASSYEGGSDNEQFF. The CDR3 region has the DNA TGTGCCAGCAGTTACGAAGGGGGATCGGACAATGAGCAGTTCTTC.

The DNA of the CDR3 is TGTGCCAGCAGTTCACTTATACAGGGCAAGACTGAAGCTTTCTTT. It encodes CASSSLIQGKTEAFF. The rearrangement uses TRBV6-2 or TRBV6-3 and TRBJ1-1; perhaps TRBD1 as D (6 bases). Germline values: CDR1 MNHEY, CDR2 SVGEGT. The CDR3 runs to 15 residues. With 4 bases removed from V and 5 bases from J, the gap between germline ends came to 17 bases.

The chain recombines TRBV11-1 with TRBJ1-5; D call uncertain. CDR3 length: 13 residues. Germline assignment: CDR1 SGHAT and CDR2 FQDESV (reference sequence). V was shortened by 5 bases and J by 7 bases, with 12 bases between the two germline ends. CDR3 nucleotide sequence: TGTGCCAGCAGCGATGATGGGGAGCAGCCCCAGCATTTT. Protein: CASSDDGEQPQHF.

This clone was counted between two and nine times. This rearrangement joins TRBV4-2 to TRBJ2-3; 7 bases agree with TRBD2. The germline V gene encodes CDR1 LGHNA and CDR2 YNFKEQ. The CDR3 sequence is 16 residues long. Trimming cost V 0 bases and J 1 base; bases outside gene matches: 4. This chain's CDR3 is CASSQDHSGGTDTQYF. The DNA for the CDR3 is TGTGCCAGCAGCCAAGATCACAGCGGGGGCACAGATACGCAGTATTTT.

The chain is built from TRBV19 and TRBJ1-2, with D possibly being TRBD1 (6 bases). This CDR3 has 19 amino acids. Germline V CDR1 and CDR2: LNHDA, SQIVND (reference sequence). V gave up 3 bases and J gave up 1 base, with 24 bases separating them. Here the CDR3 DNA reads TGTGCCAGTAGTATCCATCACACTCAGGGCAGGGGATATAACTATGGCTACACCTTC. Encoded protein: CASSIHHTQGRGYNYGYTF.

The chain joins TRBV9 to TRBJ1-3; TRBD1 matches 10 bases. The CDR3 totals 18 residues. CDR1 SGDLS and CDR2 YYNGEE come from the germline V gene. V was pared by 2 bases and J by 0 bases, with 8 bases of the junction left unmatched. CDR3 amino acids: CASSVGTGVTLSGNTIYF. CDR3 nucleotides: TGTGCCAGCAGCGTGGGGACAGGGGTCACCCTCTCTGGAAACACCATATATTTT.

This clone was seen a few times. CDR3 DNA sequence: TGTGCCACCAGGGCCCCGAACACCGGGGAGCTGTTTTTT. It is translated as CATRAPNTGELFF. The J gene is TRBJ2-2, the V gene TRBV10-3; D is perhaps TRBD1 (5 bases). V lost 10 bases and J lost 0, with 9 bases in between. Per the germline V gene, CDR1 is ENHRY and CDR2 is SYGVKD. The CDR3 loop spans 13 amino acids.

This chain links TRBV12-3 or TRBV12-4 with TRBJ1-1; D gene ambiguous. The CDR3 has 12 residues. V shed 7 bases and J shed 1 base, with 7 bases lying between them. CDR3 sequence reads: CASNSGNTEAFF. CDR3 DNA sequence: TGTGCCAGCAACTCAGGGAACACTGAAGCTTTCTTT.

This clone came up once. The V and J genes are TRBV27 and TRBJ2-2, with 10 bases aligning to TRBD1. The CDR3 has 17 amino acids. Looked up from germline, CDR1 is MNHEY and CDR2 is SMNVEV (reference sequence). The V and J ends lost 5 bases and 4 bases, in that order; junction bases with no gene match: 10. This CDR3 reads CASSPRVGTGATGELFF. CDR3 sequence (DNA): TGTGCCAGCAGTCCCCGTGTGGGGACAGGGGCCACCGGGGAGCTGTTTTTT.

The CDR3 DNA sequence: TGTGCCAGCGGGGAAGGAGGTAGCCATAACTATGGCTACACCTTC. It encodes CASGEGGSHNYGYTF. This chain links TRBV6-6 with TRBJ1-2; no definite D call. This CDR3 contains 15 residues. V lost 8 bases and J lost 1, with 17 bases in between. CDR1 MNHNY and CDR2 SVGAGI come from the germline V gene (reference sequence).

V is TRBV2 and J is TRBJ2-1; possible D gene TRBD1, 6 bases. V lost 2 bases and J 7 bases, leaving 15 bases between the germline ends. There are 15 residues in the CDR3. Germline V gene sequence: CDR1 SNHLY, CDR2 FYNNEI. The CDR3 loop reads CASSESQGWGNEQFF. In DNA form, the CDR3 reads TGTGCCAGCAGTGAATCACAGGGCTGGGGTAATGAGCAGTTCTTC.

The chain carries TRBV9 and TRBJ1-1; D might be TRBD1 (6 bases). Germline V gene data show CDR1 as SGDLS and CDR2 as YYNGEE. CDR3 length equals 14 residues. V lost 3 bases and J 5 bases, leaving 14 bases between the germline ends. Written as DNA, the CDR3 is TGTGCCAGCAGCGGAGCGGGGGCAGAGACTGAAGCTTTCTTT. Residues: CASSGAGAETEAFF.